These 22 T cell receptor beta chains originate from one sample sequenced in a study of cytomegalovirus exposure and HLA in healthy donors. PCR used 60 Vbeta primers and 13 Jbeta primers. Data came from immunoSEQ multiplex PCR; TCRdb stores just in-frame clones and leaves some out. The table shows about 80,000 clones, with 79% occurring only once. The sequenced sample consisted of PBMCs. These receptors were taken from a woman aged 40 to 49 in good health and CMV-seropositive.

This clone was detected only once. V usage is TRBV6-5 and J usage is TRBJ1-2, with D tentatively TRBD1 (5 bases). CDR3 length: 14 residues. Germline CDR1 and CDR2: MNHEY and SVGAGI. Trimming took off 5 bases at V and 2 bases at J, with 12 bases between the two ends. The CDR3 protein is CASSGAGQNYGYTF. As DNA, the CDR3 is TGTGCCAGCAGTGGTGCGGGGCAGAACTATGGCTACACCTTC.

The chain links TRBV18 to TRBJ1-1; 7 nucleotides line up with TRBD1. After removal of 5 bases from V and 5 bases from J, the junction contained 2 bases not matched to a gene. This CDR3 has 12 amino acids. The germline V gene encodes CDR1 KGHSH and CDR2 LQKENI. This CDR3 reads CASSGTATEAFF. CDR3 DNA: TGTGCCAGCTCAGGGACAGCAACTGAAGCTTTCTTT.

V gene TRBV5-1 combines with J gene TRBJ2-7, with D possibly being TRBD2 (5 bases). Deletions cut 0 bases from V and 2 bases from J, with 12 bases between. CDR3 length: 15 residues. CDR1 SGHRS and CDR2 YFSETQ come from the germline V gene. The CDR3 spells CASSLEPGLTYEQYF. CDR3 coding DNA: TGCGCCAGCAGCTTGGAACCGGGATTAACCTACGAGCAGTACTTC.

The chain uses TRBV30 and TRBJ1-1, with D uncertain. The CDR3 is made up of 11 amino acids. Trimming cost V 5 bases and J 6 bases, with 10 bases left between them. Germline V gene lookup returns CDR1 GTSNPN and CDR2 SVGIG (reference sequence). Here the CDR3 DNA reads TGTGCCTGGTTTGCTAGCTCTGAAGCTTTCTTT. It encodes CAWFASSEAFF.

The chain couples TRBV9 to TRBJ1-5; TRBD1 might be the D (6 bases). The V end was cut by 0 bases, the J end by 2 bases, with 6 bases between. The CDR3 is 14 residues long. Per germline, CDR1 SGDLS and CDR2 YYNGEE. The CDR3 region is CASSVAGGNQPQHF. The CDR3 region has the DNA TGTGCCAGCAGCGTAGCAGGGGGCAATCAGCCCCAGCATTTT.

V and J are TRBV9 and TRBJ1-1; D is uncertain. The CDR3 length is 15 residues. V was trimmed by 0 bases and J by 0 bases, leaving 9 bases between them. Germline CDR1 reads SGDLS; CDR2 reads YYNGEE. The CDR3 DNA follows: TGTGCCAGCAGCGTAGGGGCAGGCATGAACACTGAAGCTTTCTTT. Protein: CASSVGAGMNTEAFF.

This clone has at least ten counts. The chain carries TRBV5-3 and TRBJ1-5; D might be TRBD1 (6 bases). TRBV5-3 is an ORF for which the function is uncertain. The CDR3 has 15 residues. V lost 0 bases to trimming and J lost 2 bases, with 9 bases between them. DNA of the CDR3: TGTGCCAGAAGCTTGGGGGACATCGGCAATCAGCCCCAGCATTTT. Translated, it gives CARSLGDIGNQPQHF.

DNA for the CDR3: TGTGCCAGCAGTTTATCAGTCCAAACAAGCACAGATACGCAGTATTTT. Its translation: CASSLSVQTSTDTQYF. The V gene is TRBV28, the J gene TRBJ2-3; D unresolved. Germline CDR1 reads MDHEN; CDR2 reads SYDVKM. Trimming removed 1 base at V and 0 bases at J, with 11 bases between. There are 16 residues in the CDR3.

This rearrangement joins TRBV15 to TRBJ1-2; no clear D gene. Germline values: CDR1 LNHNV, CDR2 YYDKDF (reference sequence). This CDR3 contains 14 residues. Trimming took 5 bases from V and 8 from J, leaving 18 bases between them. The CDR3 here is CATSPIPIQRGYTF. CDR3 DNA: TGTGCCACCAGCCCTATACCAATTCAGCGGGGCTACACCTTC. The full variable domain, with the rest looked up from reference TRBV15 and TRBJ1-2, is DAMVIQNPRYQVTQFGKPVTLSCSQTLNHNVMYWYQQKSSQAPKLLFHYYDKDFNNEADTPDNFQSRRPNTSFCFLDIRSPGLGDTAMYLCATSPIPIQRGYTFGSGTRLTVV.

The CDR3 DNA sequence: TGTGCCACCAGCAAGAACAGGGGTTACGAGCAGTACTTC. It codes for CATSKNRGYEQYF. V and J are TRBV15 and TRBJ2-7; 7 bases agree with TRBD1. Germline values: CDR1 LNHNV, CDR2 YYDKDF (reference sequence). The CDR3 contains 13 residues. The junction had 4 bases not matched to a gene; V was cut back by 4 bases and J by 4 bases.

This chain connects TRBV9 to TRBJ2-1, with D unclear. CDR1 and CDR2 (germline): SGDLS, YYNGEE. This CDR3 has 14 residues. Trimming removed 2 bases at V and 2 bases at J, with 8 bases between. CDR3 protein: CASSVPGTYNEQFF. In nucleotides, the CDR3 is TGTGCCAGCAGCGTTCCAGGTACCTACAATGAGCAGTTCTTC.

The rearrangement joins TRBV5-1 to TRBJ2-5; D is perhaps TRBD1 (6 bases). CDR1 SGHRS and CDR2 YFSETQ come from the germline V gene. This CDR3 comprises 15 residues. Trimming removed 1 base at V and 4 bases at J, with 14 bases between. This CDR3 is CASSLRDQGIETQYF. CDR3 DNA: TGCGCCAGCAGCTTGAGGGACCAGGGGATAGAGACCCAGTACTTC. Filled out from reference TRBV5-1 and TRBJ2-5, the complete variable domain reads KAGVTQTPRYLIKTRGQQVTLSCSPISGHRSVSWYQQTPGQGLQFLFEYFSETQRNKGNFPGRFSGRQFSNSRSEMNVSTLELGDSALYLCASSLRDQGIETQYFGPGTRLLVL.

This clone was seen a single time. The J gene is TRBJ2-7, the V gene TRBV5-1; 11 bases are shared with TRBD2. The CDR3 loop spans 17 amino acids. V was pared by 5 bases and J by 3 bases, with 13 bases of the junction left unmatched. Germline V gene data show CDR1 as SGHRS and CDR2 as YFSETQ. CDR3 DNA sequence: TGCGCCAGCAGATCCACCGCGACTAGCGGGAAACTCTACGAGCAGTACTTC. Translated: CASRSTATSGKLYEQYF.

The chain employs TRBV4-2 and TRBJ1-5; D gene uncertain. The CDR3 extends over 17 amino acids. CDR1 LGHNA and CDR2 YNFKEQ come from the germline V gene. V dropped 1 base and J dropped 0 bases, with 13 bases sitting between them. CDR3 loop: CASSQGDRDNSNQPQHF. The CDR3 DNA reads TGTGCCAGCAGCCAAGGCGACCGGGATAATAGCAATCAGCCCCAGCATTTT.

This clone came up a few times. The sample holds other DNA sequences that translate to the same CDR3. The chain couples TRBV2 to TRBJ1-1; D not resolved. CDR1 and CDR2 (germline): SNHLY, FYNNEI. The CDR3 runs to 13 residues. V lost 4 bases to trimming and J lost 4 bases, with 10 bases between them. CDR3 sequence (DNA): TGTGCCAGCAGTGTACTTGGAGGCACTGAAGCTTTCTTT. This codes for CASSVLGGTEAFF.

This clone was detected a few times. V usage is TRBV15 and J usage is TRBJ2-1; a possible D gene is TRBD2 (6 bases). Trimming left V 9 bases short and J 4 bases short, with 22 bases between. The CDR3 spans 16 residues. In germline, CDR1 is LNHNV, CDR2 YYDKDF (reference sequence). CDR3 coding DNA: TGTGCCACAGGTGAGGTGGGACTTTTCCCGTACAATGAGCAGTTCTTC. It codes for CATGEVGLFPYNEQFF.

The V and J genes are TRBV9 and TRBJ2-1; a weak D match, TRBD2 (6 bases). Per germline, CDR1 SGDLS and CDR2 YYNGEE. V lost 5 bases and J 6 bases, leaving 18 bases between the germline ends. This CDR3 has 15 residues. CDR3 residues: CASSTEGLARNEQFF. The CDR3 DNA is TGTGCCAGCAGTACGGAGGGGCTAGCTCGCAATGAGCAGTTCTTC. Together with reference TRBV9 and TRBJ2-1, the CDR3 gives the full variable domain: DSGVTQTPKHLITATGQRVTLRCSPRSGDLSVYWYQQSLDQGLQFLIQYYNGEERAKGNILERFSAQQFPDLHSELNLSSLELGDSALYFCASSTEGLARNEQFFGPGTRLTVL.

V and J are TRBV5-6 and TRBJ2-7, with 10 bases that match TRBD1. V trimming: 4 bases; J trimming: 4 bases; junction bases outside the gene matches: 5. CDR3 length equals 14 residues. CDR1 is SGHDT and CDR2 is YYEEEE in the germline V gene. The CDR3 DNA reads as TGTGCCAGCAGCGTCGGGACAGGGGTATACGAGCAGTACTTC. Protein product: CASSVGTGVYEQYF.

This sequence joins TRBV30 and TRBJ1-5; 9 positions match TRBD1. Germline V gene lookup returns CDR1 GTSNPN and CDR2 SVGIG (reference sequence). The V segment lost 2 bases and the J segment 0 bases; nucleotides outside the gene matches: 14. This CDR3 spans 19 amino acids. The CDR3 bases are TGTGCCTGGAGTCCAAAGATGCGGACAGGGGTTTATAGCAATCAGCCCCAGCATTTT. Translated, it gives CAWSPKMRTGVYSNQPQHF.

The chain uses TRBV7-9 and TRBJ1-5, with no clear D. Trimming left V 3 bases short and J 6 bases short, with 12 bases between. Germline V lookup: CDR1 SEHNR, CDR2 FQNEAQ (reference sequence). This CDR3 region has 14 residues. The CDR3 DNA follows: TGTGCCAGCAGCTTGGCGGGGTTCGGTCAGCCCCAGCATTTT. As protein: CASSLAGFGQPQHF. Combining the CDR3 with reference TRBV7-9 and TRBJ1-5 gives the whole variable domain DTGVSQNPRHKITKRGQNVTFRCDPISEHNRLYWYRQTLGQGPEFLTYFQNEAQLEKSRLLSDRFSAERPKGSFSTLEIQRTEQGDSAMYLCASSLAGFGQPQHFGDGTRLSIL.

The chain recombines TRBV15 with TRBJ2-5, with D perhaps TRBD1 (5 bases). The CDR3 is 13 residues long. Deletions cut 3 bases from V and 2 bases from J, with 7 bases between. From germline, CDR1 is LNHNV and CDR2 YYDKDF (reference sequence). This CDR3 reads CATSRTVQETQYF. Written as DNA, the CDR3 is TGTGCCACCAGCAGGACAGTACAAGAGACCCAGTACTTC.

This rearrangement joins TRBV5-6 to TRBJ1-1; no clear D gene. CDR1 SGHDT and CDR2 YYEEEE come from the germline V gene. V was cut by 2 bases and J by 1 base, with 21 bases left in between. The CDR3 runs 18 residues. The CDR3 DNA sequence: TGTGCCAGCAGCTTTGGGATAGGGAGGGAGGAACCGAACACTGAAGCTTTCTTT. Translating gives CASSFGIGREEPNTEAFF.